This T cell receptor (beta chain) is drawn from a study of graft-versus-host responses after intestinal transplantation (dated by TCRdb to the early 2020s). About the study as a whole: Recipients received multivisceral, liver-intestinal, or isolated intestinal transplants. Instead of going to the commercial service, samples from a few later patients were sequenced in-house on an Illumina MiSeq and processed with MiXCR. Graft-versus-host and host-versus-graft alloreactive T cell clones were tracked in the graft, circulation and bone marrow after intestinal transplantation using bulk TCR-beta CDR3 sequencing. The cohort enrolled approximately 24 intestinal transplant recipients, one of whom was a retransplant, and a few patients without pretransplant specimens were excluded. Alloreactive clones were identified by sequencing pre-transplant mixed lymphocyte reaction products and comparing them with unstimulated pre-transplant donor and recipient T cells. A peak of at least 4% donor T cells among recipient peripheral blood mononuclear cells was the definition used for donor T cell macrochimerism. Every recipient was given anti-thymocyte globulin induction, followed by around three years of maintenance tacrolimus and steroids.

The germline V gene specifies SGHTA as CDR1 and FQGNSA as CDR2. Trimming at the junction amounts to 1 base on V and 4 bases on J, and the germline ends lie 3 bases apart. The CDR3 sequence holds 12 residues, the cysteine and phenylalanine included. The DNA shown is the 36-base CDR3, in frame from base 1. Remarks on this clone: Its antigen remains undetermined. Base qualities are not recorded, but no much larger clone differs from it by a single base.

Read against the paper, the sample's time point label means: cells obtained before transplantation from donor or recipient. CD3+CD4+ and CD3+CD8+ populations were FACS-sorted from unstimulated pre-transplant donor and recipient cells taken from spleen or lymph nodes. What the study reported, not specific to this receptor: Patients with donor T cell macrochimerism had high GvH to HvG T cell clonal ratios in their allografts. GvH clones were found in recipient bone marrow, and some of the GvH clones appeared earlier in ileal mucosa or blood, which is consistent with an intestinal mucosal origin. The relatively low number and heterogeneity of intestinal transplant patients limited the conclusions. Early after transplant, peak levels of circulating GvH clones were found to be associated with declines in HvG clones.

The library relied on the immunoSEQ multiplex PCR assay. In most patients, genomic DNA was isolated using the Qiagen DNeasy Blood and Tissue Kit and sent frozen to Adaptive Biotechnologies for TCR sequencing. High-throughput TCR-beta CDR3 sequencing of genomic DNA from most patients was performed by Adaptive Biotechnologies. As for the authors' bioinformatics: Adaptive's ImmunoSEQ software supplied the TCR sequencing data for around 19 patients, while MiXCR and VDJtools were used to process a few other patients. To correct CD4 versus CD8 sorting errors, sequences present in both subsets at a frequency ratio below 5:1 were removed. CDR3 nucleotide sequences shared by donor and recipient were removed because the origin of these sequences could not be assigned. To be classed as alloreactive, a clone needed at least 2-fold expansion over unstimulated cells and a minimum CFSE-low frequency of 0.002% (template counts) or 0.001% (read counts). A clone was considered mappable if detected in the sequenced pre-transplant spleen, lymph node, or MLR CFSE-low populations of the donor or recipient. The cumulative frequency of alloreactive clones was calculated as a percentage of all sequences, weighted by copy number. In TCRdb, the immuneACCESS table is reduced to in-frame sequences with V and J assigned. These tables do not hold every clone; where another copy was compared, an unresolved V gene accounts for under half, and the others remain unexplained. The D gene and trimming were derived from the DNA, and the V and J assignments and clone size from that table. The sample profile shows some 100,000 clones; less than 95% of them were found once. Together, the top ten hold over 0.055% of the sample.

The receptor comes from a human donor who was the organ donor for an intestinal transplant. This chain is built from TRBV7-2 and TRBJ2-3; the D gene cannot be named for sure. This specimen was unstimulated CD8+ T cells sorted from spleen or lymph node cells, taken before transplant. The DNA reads TGTGCCAGCAGCTTAGTAGCAGATACGCAGTATTTT. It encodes CASSLVADTQYF.